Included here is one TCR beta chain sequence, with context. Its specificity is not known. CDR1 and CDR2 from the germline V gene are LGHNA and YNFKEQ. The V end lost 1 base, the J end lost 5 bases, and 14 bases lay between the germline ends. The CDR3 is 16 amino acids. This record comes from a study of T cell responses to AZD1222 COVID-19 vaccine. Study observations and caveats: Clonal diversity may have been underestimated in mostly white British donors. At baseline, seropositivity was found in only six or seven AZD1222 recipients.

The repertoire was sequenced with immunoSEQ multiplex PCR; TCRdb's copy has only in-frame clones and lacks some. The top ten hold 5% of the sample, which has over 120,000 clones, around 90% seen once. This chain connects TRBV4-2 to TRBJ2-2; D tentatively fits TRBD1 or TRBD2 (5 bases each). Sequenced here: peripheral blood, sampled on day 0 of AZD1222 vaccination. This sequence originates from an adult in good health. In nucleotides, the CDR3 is TGTGCCAGCAGCCAAGTTGGGACGGGGAGAACCGGGGAGCTGTTTTTT. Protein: CASSQVGTGRTGELFF.